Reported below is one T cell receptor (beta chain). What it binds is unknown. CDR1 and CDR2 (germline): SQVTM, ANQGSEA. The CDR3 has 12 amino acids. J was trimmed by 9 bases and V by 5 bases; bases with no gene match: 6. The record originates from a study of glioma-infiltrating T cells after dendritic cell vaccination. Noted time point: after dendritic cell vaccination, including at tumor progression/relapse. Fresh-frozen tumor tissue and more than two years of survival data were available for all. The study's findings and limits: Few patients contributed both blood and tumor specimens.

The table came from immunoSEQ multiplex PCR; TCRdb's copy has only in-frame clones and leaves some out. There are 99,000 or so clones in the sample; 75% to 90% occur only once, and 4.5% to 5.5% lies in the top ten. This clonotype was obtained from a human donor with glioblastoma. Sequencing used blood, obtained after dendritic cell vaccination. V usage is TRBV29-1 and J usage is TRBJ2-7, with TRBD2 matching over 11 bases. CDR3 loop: CSVYTSGGWQYF. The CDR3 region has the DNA TGCAGCGTTTATACTAGCGGGGGTTGGCAGTACTTC.